This paragraph covers one TCR beta chain sequence. The antigen remains unidentified. Germline V lookup: CDR1 ENHRY, CDR2 SYGVKD. This CDR3 has 14 residues. The ends were cut back, 5 bases at V and 2 bases at J, with 9 bases in the middle. This entry belongs to a study of T cell responses to AZD1222 COVID-19 vaccine. General observations from the study: When two AZD1222 doses had been given, Spike-specific TCR breadth and depth rose. Dominant CD4 TCR responses targeted spike regions 160-218 and 743-854.

The data were produced by immunoSEQ multiplex PCR, yet TCRdb's version contains in-frame clones alone and is incomplete. Of under 200,000 clones listed, around 93% were seen once; the top ten hold roughly 9.2%. The sequence was collected from an adult in good health. The source was peripheral blood, collected on day 0 of AZD1222 vaccination. The chain carries TRBV10-3 and TRBJ2-2; the D gene is possibly TRBD1 (6 bases). CDR3 in DNA: TGTGCCATCAGTAAGGGACAAAACACCGGGGAGCTGTTTTTT. This translates into CAISKGQNTGELFF.